These 32 T cell receptor beta chains were sequenced from one sample in a study of cytomegalovirus exposure and HLA in healthy donors. Vbeta (60) and Jbeta (13) primers were used in the PCR. Assay used: immunoSEQ multiplex PCR; TCRdb lists only in-frame clones, some missing. This table holds 110,000 to 150,000 clones, over 70% found once. The source material was PBMCs. The receptors were gathered from a woman aged 40 to 49 in good health and CMV-seronegative.

J is TRBJ2-1 and V is TRBV18, with D hard to call. Between the trimmed V and J ends, which lost 6 bases and 1 base, there was a span of 13 bases. Per the germline V gene, CDR1 is KGHSH and CDR2 is LQKENI. The CDR3 is 15 amino acids. CDR3 residues: CASSETLRSYNEQFF. The CDR3 DNA reads as TGTGCCAGCTCTGAGACTTTAAGATCCTACAATGAGCAGTTCTTC.

The chain joins TRBV5-1 to TRBJ2-2; D is perhaps TRBD2 (5 bases). V gave up 7 bases and J gave up 2 bases, with 15 bases separating them. CDR1 and CDR2 (germline): SGHRS, YFSETQ. This CDR3 is built from 15 residues. CDR3 sequence: CASARPEENTGELFF. Written as DNA, the CDR3 is TGCGCCAGCGCCAGGCCGGAGGAAAACACCGGGGAGCTGTTTTTT.

The chain recombines TRBV28 with TRBJ2-3; 8 nucleotides match TRBD2. Trimming at V came to 2 bases and at J to 6 bases, leaving 16 bases not matched to a gene. The CDR3 extends over 18 amino acids. Per the germline V gene, CDR1 is MDHEN and CDR2 is SYDVKM. The CDR3 DNA sequence: TGTGCCAGCAGTTTACTTTACATGGGAGCGGGGGTGGTGGATACGCAGTATTTT. Amino acid sequence: CASSLLYMGAGVVDTQYF.

This chain connects TRBV5-6 to TRBJ1-6; D perhaps matches TRBD1 (5 bases). Between the trimmed V and J ends, which lost 4 bases and 9 bases, there was a span of 20 bases. There are 16 residues in the CDR3. CDR1 and CDR2 from the germline V gene are SGHDT and YYEEEE. The CDR3 loop is CASSLPRANLVSPLHF. CDR3 bases: TGTGCCAGCAGCCTACCCAGGGCAAACCTCGTTTCACCCCTCCACTTT.

This sequence joins TRBV5-1 and TRBJ1-1; tentatively, D is TRBD1 (5 bases). V gave up 4 bases and J gave up 0 bases, with 10 bases separating them. This CDR3 has 14 residues. In germline, CDR1 is SGHRS, CDR2 YFSETQ. For the CDR3, the DNA is TGCGCCAGCAGCGGGGGACTGTTGAACACTGAAGCTTTCTTT. Its protein product is CASSGGLLNTEAFF.

This clone came up once. V and J are TRBV19 and TRBJ2-1, with D unclear. The length of the CDR3 is 11 residues. The germline V and J ends were trimmed by 3 bases and 8 bases, with 5 bases remaining between them. CDR1 LNHDA and CDR2 SQIVND come from the germline V gene (reference sequence). The CDR3 spells CASSMSHEQFF. The CDR3 nucleotides are TGTGCCAGTAGTATGAGCCATGAGCAGTTCTTC. The entire variable domain, with the rest obtained from reference TRBV19 and TRBJ2-1, is as follows: DGGITQSPKYLFRKEGQNVTLSCEQNLNHDAMYWYRQDPGQGLRLIYYSQIVNDFQKGDIAEGYSVSREKKESFPLTVTSAQKNPTAFYLCASSMSHEQFFGPGTRLTVL.

This clone was seen a single time. The chain recombines TRBV5-1 with TRBJ1-6; D unresolved. CDR1 SGHRS and CDR2 YFSETQ come from the germline V gene. The CDR3 is 15 residues long. V lost 0 bases, J lost 5 bases, and 9 bases lay in between. This CDR3 is CASSLENSNNSPLHF. The CDR3 DNA is TGCGCCAGCAGCTTGGAAAACAGTAATAATTCACCCCTCCACTTT.

This chain uses TRBV28 with TRBJ1-2, with TRBD1 matching 7 bases. CDR3 length: 13 residues. V dropped 5 bases and J dropped 4; count of bases not matched to a gene: 4. Germline-derived CDR1 and CDR2 are MDHEN and SYDVKM. The CDR3 loop is CASSEGGAYGYTF. CDR3 bases: TGTGCCAGCAGTGAAGGGGGCGCCTATGGCTACACCTTC.

This clone appeared a few times. The J gene is TRBJ1-1, the V gene TRBV7-9, with a tentative D call TRBD1 (5 bases). V was cut by 6 bases and J by 4 bases, with 24 bases left in between. This CDR3 has 17 amino acids. Per germline, CDR1 SEHNR and CDR2 FQNEAQ (reference sequence). Here the CDR3 DNA reads TGTGCCAGCAGAGCCAGGTCCGTGCGGCAGGGTGTCACTGAAGCTTTCTTT. It encodes CASRARSVRQGVTEAFF.

This sequence joins TRBV5-8 and TRBJ2-5; TRBD2 matches at 10 bases. The length of the CDR3 is 17 residues. J gave up 0 bases and V 1 base, and 6 bases lay outside the gene matches. The V gene's germline CDR1 is SGHTS and CDR2 YDEGEE. CDR3 loop: CASSLITSGVYQETQYF. In DNA form, the CDR3 reads TGTGCCAGCAGCTTGATTACTAGCGGGGTGTACCAAGAGACCCAGTACTTC. The whole variable domain, filled in from reference TRBV5-8 and TRBJ2-5, reads EAGVTQSPTHLIKTRGQQATLRCSPISGHTSVYWYQQALGLGLQFLLWYDEGEERNRGNFPPRFSGRQFPNYSSELNVNALELEDSALYLCASSLITSGVYQETQYFGPGTRLLVL.

The chain carries TRBV11-2 and TRBJ2-7; no firm D call. The CDR3 sequence is 13 residues long. The V gene lost 1 base and the J gene lost 3 bases, with 7 bases spanning the gap. Germline V lookup: CDR1 SGHAT, CDR2 FQNNGV. CDR3 sequence reads: CASSLGGGYEQYF. The CDR3 DNA reads as TGTGCCAGCAGCTTAGGCGGCGGCTACGAGCAGTACTTC.

The V call is TRBV30, the J call TRBJ1-2; 11 bases align to TRBD1. This CDR3 region has 11 residues. V was pared by 5 bases and J by 9 bases, with 2 bases of the junction left unmatched. CDR1 GTSNPN and CDR2 SVGIG come from the germline V gene (reference sequence). CDR3 loop: CAWGQGASYTF. The CDR3, as DNA: TGTGCCTGGGGACAGGGGGCGAGCTACACCTTC.

V gene TRBV12-5 combines with J gene TRBJ1-5, with D perhaps matching TRBD1 (5 bases). This CDR3 is built from 14 residues. Germline CDR1 LGHNT, CDR2 FRNRAP. V was clipped by 4 bases and J by 5 bases, with 12 bases between them. The DNA of the CDR3 is TGTGCTAGTGGTTGGGGCAGGGAGGATCAGCCCCAGCATTTT. This gives the protein CASGWGREDQPQHF.

The table lists this clone with a few counts. J is TRBJ1-5 and V is TRBV19; D is uncertain. This CDR3 comprises 14 residues. Looked up from germline, CDR1 is LNHDA and CDR2 is SQIVND (reference sequence). V gave up 6 bases and J gave up 7 bases, with 16 bases separating them. CDR3 loop: CASREGPMGQPQHF. The CDR3 DNA follows: TGTGCCAGTAGGGAGGGCCCAATGGGCCAGCCCCAGCATTTT.

Points on this clone: A junction boundary mismatches the germline segment, possibly from a read error. The rearrangement joins TRBV5-1 to TRBJ1-5; maybe TRBD1 (6 bases). Per germline, CDR1 SGHRS and CDR2 YFSETQ. The CDR3 contains 13 residues. CDR3 bases: TGCGCCAACAGCTTGGACAGACATCAGCCCCAGCATTTT. Protein product: CANSLDRHQPQHF.

This rearrangement joins TRBV25-1 to TRBJ2-1; 8 bases fit TRBD1. The length of the CDR3 is 14 residues. V gave up 6 bases and J gave up 8 bases; unmatched junction bases: 9. Germline CDR1 and CDR2: MGHDK and SYGVNS. CDR3: CASRPDRDRYEQFF. The CDR3 DNA sequence: TGTGCCAGCAGGCCGGACAGGGATCGCTATGAGCAGTTCTTC.

This clone was picked up a small number of times. The chain joins TRBV11-2 to TRBJ1-1; 7 positions agree with TRBD1. CDR3 length equals 16 residues. The V segment lost 1 base and the J segment 1 base; nucleotides outside the gene matches: 6. The germline CDR1 and CDR2 sequences are SGHAT and FQNNGV. The CDR3, as DNA: TGTGCCAGCAGCTTAGTAGGCAGGGGGGAGAACACTGAAGCTTTCTTT. It translates to CASSLVGRGENTEAFF.

The genes are TRBV5-4 and TRBJ2-2, with a weak D call TRBD2 (6 bases). The CDR3 has 15 amino acids. V was clipped by 1 base and J by 5 bases, with 12 bases between them. Germline V lookup: CDR1 SGHNT, CDR2 YYREEE (reference sequence). This chain's CDR3 is CASSLRGKGTGELFF. Here the CDR3 DNA reads TGTGCCAGCAGCTTGCGGGGGAAAGGTACCGGGGAGCTGTTTTTT.

The rearrangement uses TRBV18 and TRBJ2-7, with 8 bases aligning to TRBD1. Germline V lookup: CDR1 KGHSH, CDR2 LQKENI. This CDR3 region has 13 residues. V gave up 6 bases and J gave up 5 bases; unmatched junction bases: 6. CDR3 protein: CASSLGQGDEQYF. The CDR3 bases are TGTGCCAGCTCCCTCGGACAGGGTGACGAGCAGTACTTC. Looking up the rest from reference TRBV18 and TRBJ2-7 gives the full variable domain: NAGVMQNPRHLVRRRGQEARLRCSPMKGHSHVYWYRQLPEEGLKFMVYLQKENIIDESGMPKERFSAEFPKEGPSILRIQQVVRGDSAAYFCASSLGQGDEQYFGPGTRLTVT.

CDR3 nucleotides: TGTGCCAGTAGAAGCCAGGGCATGAACACTGAAGCTTTCTTT. Translated: CASRSQGMNTEAFF. The J gene is TRBJ1-1, the V gene TRBV19; tentative D call: TRBD1 (5 bases). Trimming left V 6 bases short and J 0 bases short, with 11 bases between. CDR3 length: 14 residues. The germline gives CDR1 LNHDA, CDR2 SQIVND (reference sequence). Filled out from reference TRBV19 and TRBJ1-1, the complete variable domain reads DGGITQSPKYLFRKEGQNVTLSCEQNLNHDAMYWYRQDPGQGLRLIYYSQIVNDFQKGDIAEGYSVSREKKESFPLTVTSAQKNPTAFYLCASRSQGMNTEAFFGQGTRLTVV.

This chain uses TRBV5-1 with TRBJ1-1, with TRBD1 matching 10 bases. With 0 bases clipped from V and 1 base from J, the junction kept 6 bases outside the gene matches. CDR3 size: 17 residues. CDR1 is SGHRS and CDR2 is YFSETQ in the germline V gene. In DNA, the CDR3 is TGCGCCAGCAGCTTGGGACAGGGGGCAATGGGGAACACTGAAGCTTTCTTT. Protein product: CASSLGQGAMGNTEAFF.

The chain links TRBV9 to TRBJ1-1; D gene unclear. The germline V and J ends were trimmed by 3 bases and 0 bases, with 6 bases remaining between them. The CDR3 has 13 residues. Germline-derived CDR1 and CDR2 are SGDLS and YYNGEE. The CDR3 DNA sequence: TGTGCCAGCAGCGGCGAAATGAACACTGAAGCTTTCTTT. Its translation is CASSGEMNTEAFF.

The chain carries TRBV7-7 and TRBJ2-1; D perhaps matches TRBD2 (7 bases). V dropped 2 bases and J dropped 8 bases, with 13 bases sitting between them. The CDR3 has 14 residues. Per the germline V gene, CDR1 is SSHAT and CDR2 is FNYEAQ (reference sequence). The CDR3 spells CASSLRPGGDEQFF. The CDR3 DNA follows: TGTGCCAGCAGCTTACGTCCGGGGGGCGATGAGCAGTTCTTC.

The chain combines TRBV7-9 with TRBJ1-4, with D unclear. CDR3 length: 14 amino acids. The germline V and J ends were trimmed by 1 base and 8 bases, with 11 bases remaining between them. Germline CDR1 is SEHNR and CDR2 is FQNEAQ (reference sequence). The CDR3 spells CASSLGSGIEKLFF. CDR3 coding DNA: TGTGCCAGCAGCTTAGGATCAGGAATCGAAAAACTGTTTTTT.

The chain employs TRBV7-9 and TRBJ2-5, with TRBD1 as a possible D gene (6 bases). V lost 0 bases to trimming and J lost 10 bases, with 18 bases between them. This CDR3 region has 15 residues. Germline values: CDR1 SEHNR, CDR2 FQNEAQ (reference sequence). In DNA form, the CDR3 reads TGTGCCAGCAGCTTAGCGACAGGCGGCGCGGATTTCCAGTACTTC. It is translated as CASSLATGGADFQYF.

This clone was seen only once. Here the CDR3 DNA reads TGTGCCAGTTCGGGGGGGGACCCCAATGAAAAACTGTTTTTT. The encoded protein is CASSGGDPNEKLFF. The chain is built from TRBV19 and TRBJ1-4; TRBD1 might be the D (5 bases). CDR3 length: 14 residues. Germline CDR1 LNHDA, CDR2 SQIVND (reference sequence). V dropped 8 bases and J dropped 5 bases, with 15 bases sitting between them.

The chain combines TRBV15 with TRBJ1-1; possibly TRBD1 for D (5 bases). CDR1 LNHNV and CDR2 YYDKDF come from the germline V gene (reference sequence). Trimming took off 2 bases at V and 4 bases at J, with 8 bases between the two ends. This CDR3 spans 13 amino acids. CDR3: CATSRQGFTEAFF. DNA of the CDR3: TGTGCCACCAGCAGACAGGGTTTCACTGAAGCTTTCTTT. The variable domain in full, completed from reference TRBV15 and TRBJ1-1, reads DAMVIQNPRYQVTQFGKPVTLSCSQTLNHNVMYWYQQKSSQAPKLLFHYYDKDFNNEADTPDNFQSRRPNTSFCFLDIRSPGLGDTAMYLCATSRQGFTEAFFGQGTRLTVV.

The chain recombines TRBV28 with TRBJ1-2, with a weak D call TRBD1 (5 bases). The CDR3 is made up of 13 amino acids. Germline V gene data show CDR1 as MDHEN and CDR2 as SYDVKM. V lost 3 bases and J lost 7, with 12 bases in between. The CDR3 reads CASSFSGVRGYTF. The CDR3 nucleotides read TGTGCCAGCAGTTTTTCGGGGGTTCGTGGCTACACCTTC.

The genes are TRBV28 and TRBJ2-7; weak D call: TRBD1 (6 bases). V lost 6 bases to trimming and J lost 3 bases, with 21 bases between them. Per germline, CDR1 MDHEN and CDR2 SYDVKM. This CDR3 has 16 residues. CDR3: CASSLTPGQGLYEQYF. DNA of the CDR3: TGTGCCAGCAGCCTAACCCCGGGGCAGGGGCTCTACGAGCAGTACTTC.

This CDR3 reads CASHGQGFNYGYTF. CDR3 DNA: TGTGCCAGCCACGGACAGGGATTTAACTATGGCTACACCTTC. This sequence joins TRBV9 and TRBJ1-2; TRBD1 agrees at 8 bases. Germline V gives CDR1 SGDLS, CDR2 YYNGEE. J gave up 1 base and V 7 bases, and 6 bases lay outside the gene matches. The CDR3 is made up of 14 amino acids.

The genes are TRBV15 and TRBJ2-7; 8 nucleotides match TRBD2. The CDR3 totals 15 residues. Germline V gene lookup returns CDR1 LNHNV and CDR2 YYDKDF (reference sequence). V lost 3 bases and J lost 5; bases outside the gene matches: 9. The CDR3 region has the DNA TGTGCCACCAGCAGGGGCCGGGAGGGCCCCGACGAGCAGTACTTC. Translated, it gives CATSRGREGPDEQYF.

The V and J genes are TRBV28 and TRBJ1-4; 9 bases line up with TRBD1. Germline CDR1 reads MDHEN; CDR2 reads SYDVKM. The CDR3 is 15 amino acids. V lost 6 bases to trimming and J lost 7 bases; unmatched junction nucleotides: 9. The CDR3 nucleotides are TGTGCCAGCAGCCGTCCGACAGGGGGGCGTGAAAAACTGTTTTTT. Translating it yields CASSRPTGGREKLFF.